Sequencing of this T cell receptor beta chain was carried out in a study of blood T cells in healthy people across ages. Turning to the study itself: Per two T cells, about one barcoded beta molecule was captured through template switching.

Turning to this clonotype: Its antigen is still unknown.

A J-beta primer mix and a sample-barcoded 5' primer were used in a second PCR of roughly 7 to 12 cycles. Tagging of each cDNA molecule was performed by a template-switch adaptor with 12 random nucleotides. The study obtained at least 2.5 million CDR3-containing paired-end reads from every sample. Using its own MiXCR run on the 5' RACE reads, TCRdb lists one record per CDR3 protein. The sample lists 1.5 million to 1.9 million distinct CDR3 sequences; approximately 43% were seen once. CDR1 and CDR2 (germline): SQVTM, ANQGSEA. With 3 bases removed from V and 7 bases from J, the gap between germline ends came to 12 bases. The CDR3 loop spans 13 amino acids. General study findings and limits: Both higher diversity and more naive CD4+ cells marked long-lived donors when set against aged donors.

What was sequenced was blood. The TCR comes from a woman between 18 and 29 years old in good health. The V call is TRBV29-1, the J call TRBJ2-2, with D possibly being TRBD1 (6 bases). The CDR3 nucleotides are TGCAGCGTTGATTATACAGGGCGCGGGGAGCTGTTTTTT. This encodes CSVDYTGRGELFF.